Following are 24 T cell receptor beta chains from one sample sequenced in a study of blood T cell repertoires in COVID-19. This table comes from immunoSEQ multiplex PCR, and its TCRdb copy is limited to in-frame clones, with some not included. The sample lists approximately 300,000 clones, roughly 89% seen once, with roughly 1% in the top ten. Sample: peripheral blood. Receptors originate from a woman in her forties with COVID-19, enrolled during active disease.

This chain joins TRBV27 and TRBJ1-4, with 8 nucleotides matching TRBD1. The CDR3 runs 12 residues. Germline V gene lookup returns CDR1 MNHEY and CDR2 SMNVEV (reference sequence). V was pared by 4 bases and J by 8 bases, with 0 bases of the junction left unmatched. The CDR3 loop reads CASSWDREKLFF. As DNA, the CDR3 is TGTGCCAGCAGTTGGGACAGGGAAAAACTGTTTTTT.

The gene calls are TRBV5-1 and TRBJ1-1; 11 bases align to TRBD1. Looked up from germline, CDR1 is SGHRS and CDR2 is YFSETQ. This CDR3 is built from 14 residues. V lost 4 bases to trimming and J lost 4 bases; unmatched junction nucleotides: 3. CDR3 in amino acids: CASSAGTGGTEAFF. The CDR3 coding sequence is TGCGCCAGCAGCGCCGGGACAGGGGGCACTGAAGCTTTCTTT.

This chain links TRBV4-1 with TRBJ1-5; possibly TRBD1 for D (6 bases). Deletions cut 5 bases from V and 4 bases from J, with 15 bases between. The CDR3 covers 15 residues. The germline V gene encodes CDR1 MGHRA and CDR2 YSYEKL. Here the CDR3 DNA reads TGCGCCAGCAGCGTGACGGGGGGGCTGAATCAGCCCCAGCATTTT. Its protein product is CASSVTGGLNQPQHF.

The chain recombines TRBV21-1 with TRBJ2-5; no check of the table's D call, TRBD1, against the DNA was made. TRBV21-1 is labeled a pseudogene. CDR3 length: 24 residues. As DNA, the CDR3 is TGTGCCAGCAGCAAAGAAGAGAAAATTAGGTGGACAGTAACCAGCTGCCGTCCAAAAGAGACCCAGTACTTC. This codes for CASSKEEKIRWTVTSCRPKETQYF.

This chain uses TRBV7-2 with TRBJ2-7; D perhaps matches TRBD1 (6 bases). Trimming shortened V by 4 bases and J by 2 bases, and 15 bases separated the two germline ends. From germline, CDR1 is SGHTA and CDR2 FQGNSA. The CDR3 extends over 15 amino acids. The CDR3 sequence: CASSWGGGQAYEQYF. CDR3 DNA: TGTGCCAGCAGCTGGGGTGGGGGACAAGCCTACGAGCAGTACTTC. Filled out from reference TRBV7-2 and TRBJ2-7, the complete variable domain reads GAGVSQSPSNKVTEKGKDVELRCDPISGHTALYWYRQSLGQGLEFLIYFQGNSAPDKSGLPSDRFSAERTGGSVSTLTIQRTQQEDSAVYLCASSWGGGQAYEQYFGPGTRLTVT.

The gene calls are TRBV6-6 and TRBJ2-7, with D tentatively TRBD2 (6 bases). V was pared by 1 base and J by 2 bases, with 9 bases between. Per the germline V gene, CDR1 is MNHNY and CDR2 is SVGAGI (reference sequence). CDR3 length: 14 residues. CDR3 nucleotide sequence: TGTGCCAGCAGTTACTTACGGGGGACCTACGAGCAGTACTTC. As protein: CASSYLRGTYEQYF.

The chain has TRBV4-2 and TRBJ1-2, with D possibly matching TRBD1 (5 bases). Trimming pared 4 bases from V and 6 bases from J, leaving 18 bases between. The CDR3 covers 15 residues. In germline, CDR1 is LGHNA, CDR2 YNFKEQ. CDR3 sequence (DNA): TGTGCCAGCAGCCCGCGGTCGGGGGAGGTCGATGGCTACACCTTC. Protein sequence: CASSPRSGEVDGYTF.

The chain carries TRBV5-4 and TRBJ1-1; the D is unclear. CDR1 and CDR2 (germline): SGHNT, YYREEE (reference sequence). This CDR3 comprises 13 residues. The germline V and J ends were trimmed by 4 bases and 4 bases, with 11 bases remaining between them. CDR3 region: CASSPNYPTEAFF. The CDR3 region has the DNA TGTGCCAGCAGCCCTAACTACCCCACTGAAGCTTTCTTT.

CDR3 in DNA: TGTGCCTGGAGTTCTGGACAGACGATCTCCTACAATGAGCAGTTCTTC. Translating gives CAWSSGQTISYNEQFF. This rearrangement joins TRBV30 to TRBJ2-1; a weak D match, TRBD1 (6 bases). The CDR3 is made up of 16 amino acids. Germline V gene data show CDR1 as GTSNPN and CDR2 as SVGIG (reference sequence). V lost 2 bases and J 0 bases, leaving 14 bases between the germline ends.

This chain links TRBV27 with TRBJ2-1; D possibly corresponds to TRBD2 (5 bases). Germline V lookup: CDR1 MNHEY, CDR2 SMNVEV (reference sequence). The CDR3 consists of 15 residues. Between the trimmed V and J ends, which lost 3 bases and 1 base, there was a span of 10 bases. The CDR3 protein is CASSLWRPSYNEQFF. The CDR3 DNA follows: TGTGCCAGCAGTTTGTGGAGGCCTTCCTACAATGAGCAGTTCTTC.

The chain carries TRBV18 and TRBJ1-1, with 10 bases fitting TRBD1. Per germline, CDR1 KGHSH and CDR2 LQKENI. This CDR3 has 14 amino acids. Germline trimming cut 4 bases from V and 4 bases from J; bases unmatched to any gene: 3. The CDR3 sequence: CASSRRDRGTEAFF. CDR3 sequence (DNA): TGTGCCAGCTCACGAAGGGACAGGGGCACTGAAGCTTTCTTT.

The J gene is TRBJ2-7, the V gene TRBV25-1; 12 bases agree with TRBD2. V dropped 5 bases and J dropped 0; count of bases not matched to a gene: 8. Germline CDR1 is MGHDK and CDR2 is SYGVNS. This CDR3 is built from 17 residues. In DNA form, the CDR3 reads TGTGCCAGCAGTAAGACTAGCGGGGGATCGTACTCCTACGAGCAGTACTTC. This codes for CASSKTSGGSYSYEQYF.

V usage is TRBV4-3 and J usage is TRBJ2-1, with D tentatively TRBD2 (5 bases). The V gene lost 1 base and the J gene lost 1 base, with 14 bases spanning the gap. In germline, CDR1 is LGHNA, CDR2 YSLEER. This CDR3 comprises 17 residues. CDR3 loop: CASSQVRGIKSYNEQFF. CDR3 nucleotide sequence: TGCGCCAGCAGCCAAGTGAGAGGGATCAAGTCCTACAATGAGCAGTTCTTC.

The rearrangement joins TRBV5-6 to TRBJ2-7; TRBD2 matches 7 bases. The junction had 10 bases not matched to a gene; V was cut back by 3 bases and J by 4 bases. Germline V gene lookup returns CDR1 SGHDT and CDR2 YYEEEE. The CDR3 runs 15 residues. The CDR3: CASSSAWGTKYEQYF. The CDR3 DNA reads as TGTGCCAGCAGCTCTGCTTGGGGGACTAAATACGAGCAGTACTTC.

This rearrangement joins TRBV29-1 to TRBJ2-7, with 8 positions matching TRBD1. The CDR3 extends over 13 amino acids. V lost 6 bases to trimming and J lost 3 bases; unmatched junction nucleotides: 7. CDR1 and CDR2 from the germline V gene are SQVTM and ANQGSEA. CDR3 nucleotide sequence: TGCAGCGTAGTAGGACAGGGAAACTACGAGCAGTACTTC. Its protein is CSVVGQGNYEQYF.

This chain joins TRBV27 and TRBJ2-1, with D tentatively TRBD1 (6 bases). The CDR3 spans 14 residues. Trimming stripped 5 bases from V and 7 bases from J, with 15 bases between. Germline-derived CDR1 and CDR2 are MNHEY and SMNVEV (reference sequence). CDR3 nucleotides: TGTGCCAGCAGTCTTAACAGGGTCGGGAATGAGCAGTTCTTC. Translating it yields CASSLNRVGNEQFF.

The V call is TRBV6-5, the J call TRBJ2-1; possibly TRBD2 for D (6 bases). Trimming pared 6 bases from V and 7 bases from J, leaving 19 bases between. There are 15 residues in the CDR3. The germline CDR1 and CDR2 sequences are MNHEY and SVGAGI. This CDR3 reads CASRLRDSTINEQFF. For the CDR3, the DNA is TGTGCCAGCAGACTCCGGGACTCAACAATTAATGAGCAGTTCTTC.

The rearrangement links TRBV19 to TRBJ2-7; 14 bases agree with TRBD2. The CDR3 is 20 residues long. The trim removed 5 bases at V and 3 bases at J, leaving 18 bases unmatched. The germline gives CDR1 LNHDA, CDR2 SQIVND (reference sequence). The CDR3 reads CASSPSLLPRLAGGFYEQYF. The CDR3 region has the DNA TGTGCCAGTAGTCCATCGTTATTACCGCGACTAGCGGGGGGGTTCTACGAGCAGTACTTC.

The chain uses TRBV14 and TRBJ2-2; no firm D call. There are 16 residues in the CDR3. Germline V gene lookup returns CDR1 SGHDN and CDR2 FVKESK. V was trimmed by 2 bases and J by 1 base, leaving 11 bases between them. CDR3 residues: CASSQPIGGNTGELFF. CDR3 DNA: TGTGCCAGCAGCCAACCTATCGGCGGGAACACCGGGGAGCTGTTTTTT. The full variable domain, its missing parts supplied by reference TRBV14 and TRBJ2-2, is EAGVTQFPSHSVIEKGQTVTLRCDPISGHDNLYWYRRVMGKEIKFLLHFVKESKQDESGMPNNRFLAERTGGTYSTLKVQPAELEDSGVYFCASSQPIGGNTGELFFGEGSRLTVL.

The sample holds a few counts of this clone. The chain combines TRBV5-4 with TRBJ1-5, with D possibly being TRBD1 (6 bases). Looked up from germline, CDR1 is SGHNT and CDR2 is YYREEE (reference sequence). V lost 0 bases, J lost 2 bases, and 12 bases lay in between. The CDR3 sequence is 16 residues long. This CDR3 reads CASSLDGYRGNQPQHF. CDR3 bases: TGTGCCAGCAGCTTGGACGGGTACAGGGGCAATCAGCCCCAGCATTTT. The full variable domain, completed using reference TRBV5-4 and TRBJ1-5, is ETGVTQSPTHLIKTRGQQVTLRCSSQSGHNTVSWYQQALGQGPQFIFQYYREEENGRGNFPPRFSGLQFPNYSSELNVNALELDDSALYLCASSLDGYRGNQPQHFGDGTRLSIL.

This clone appeared once. In the same sample, other DNA sequences code for this CDR3. This rearrangement joins TRBV28 to TRBJ1-1, with 8 bases lining up with TRBD1. Trimming cost V 5 bases and J 1 base; bases outside gene matches: 3. The CDR3 runs 14 residues. CDR1 MDHEN and CDR2 SYDVKM come from the germline V gene. CDR3 residues: CASSPDRGNTEAFF. CDR3 DNA: TGTGCCAGCAGTCCTGACAGGGGGAACACTGAAGCTTTCTTT. Filled out from reference TRBV28 and TRBJ1-1, the complete variable domain reads DVKVTQSSRYLVKRTGEKVFLECVQDMDHENMFWYRQDPGLGLRLIYFSYDVKMKEKGDIPEGYSVSREKKERFSLILESASTNQTSMYLCASSPDRGNTEAFFGQGTRLTVV.

The chain links TRBV4-1 to TRBJ1-4; TRBD1 might be the D (6 bases). The CDR3 spans 14 residues. CDR1 MGHRA and CDR2 YSYEKL come from the germline V gene. Trimming cost V 2 bases and J 7 bases, with 11 bases left between them. Here the CDR3 DNA reads TGCGCCAGCAGCCAAATTGGGGGCTTTGAAAAACTGTTTTTT. The encoded protein is CASSQIGGFEKLFF.

The chain couples TRBV9 to TRBJ1-2, with TRBD1 matching 8 bases. The CDR3 is made up of 14 amino acids. Per germline, CDR1 SGDLS and CDR2 YYNGEE. The J segment lost 4 bases and the V segment lost 3 bases, leaving 5 bases of the junction unmatched. This chain's CDR3 is CASSAGQGAYGYTF. DNA of the CDR3: TGTGCCAGCAGCGCCGGACAGGGCGCCTATGGCTACACCTTC.

The rearrangement uses TRBV10-3 and TRBJ2-2; the D gene is possibly TRBD2 (6 bases). This CDR3 is built from 12 residues. Germline values: CDR1 ENHRY, CDR2 SYGVKD. Written as DNA, the CDR3 is TGTGCTACGGGAGCGTACACCGGGGAGCTGTTTTTT. Amino acid sequence: CATGAYTGELFF.